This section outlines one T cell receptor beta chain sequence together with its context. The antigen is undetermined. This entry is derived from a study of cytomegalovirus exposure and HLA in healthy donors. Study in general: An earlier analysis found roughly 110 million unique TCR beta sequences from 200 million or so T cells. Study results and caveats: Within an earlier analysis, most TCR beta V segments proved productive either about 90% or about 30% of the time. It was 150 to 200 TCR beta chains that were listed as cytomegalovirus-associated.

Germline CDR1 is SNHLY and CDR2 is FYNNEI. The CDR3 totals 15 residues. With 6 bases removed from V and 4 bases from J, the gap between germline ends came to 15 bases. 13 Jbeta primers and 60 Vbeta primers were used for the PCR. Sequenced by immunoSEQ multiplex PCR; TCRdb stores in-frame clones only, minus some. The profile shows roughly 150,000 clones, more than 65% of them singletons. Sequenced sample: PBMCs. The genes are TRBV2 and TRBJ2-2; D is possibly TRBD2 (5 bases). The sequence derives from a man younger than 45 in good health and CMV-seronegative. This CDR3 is CASREKEGVTGELFF. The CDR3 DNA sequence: TGTGCCAGCAGAGAAAAAGAGGGAGTCACCGGGGAGCTGTTTTTT.